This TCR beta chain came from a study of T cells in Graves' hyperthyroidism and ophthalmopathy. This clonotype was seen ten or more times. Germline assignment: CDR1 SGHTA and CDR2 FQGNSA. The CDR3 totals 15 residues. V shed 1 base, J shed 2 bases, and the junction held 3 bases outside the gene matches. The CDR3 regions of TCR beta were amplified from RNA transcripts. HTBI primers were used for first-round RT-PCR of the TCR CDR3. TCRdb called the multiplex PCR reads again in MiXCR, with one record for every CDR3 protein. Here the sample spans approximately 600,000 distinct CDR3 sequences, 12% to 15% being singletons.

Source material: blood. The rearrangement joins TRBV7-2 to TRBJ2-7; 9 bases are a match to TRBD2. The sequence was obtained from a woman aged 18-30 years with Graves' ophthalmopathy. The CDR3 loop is CASSLETSGPYEQYF. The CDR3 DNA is TGTGCCAGCAGCTTAGAAACTAGCGGGCCCTACGAGCAGTACTTC.